The 23 T cell receptor beta chains below come from one sample, sequenced in a study of T cell clonality in common variable immunodeficiency. Repertoires were generated with immunoSEQ multiplex PCR, while TCRdb's copy carries only in-frame clones and drops some. The sample shows some 32,000 clones, none of them appearing just once. The sequencing input was peripheral blood mononuclear cells. All receptors derive from a person aged 18 to 75 in good health.

This clone appeared a few times. Partial CDR3 DNA: TGTGCCAGCAGGACAGGGATCTACGAG. It yields the protein CASRTGIYE. The CDR3 in full is CASRTGIYEQYF. V is TRBV2 and J is TRBJ2-7; 7 bases are a match to TRBD1. The read gets to within 3 residues of the CDR3 end, and the germline J gene fills in the rest. V lost 6 bases and J lost 3; bases outside the gene matches: 2. The CDR3 is 12 amino acids. Germline-derived CDR1 and CDR2 are SNHLY and FYNNEI.

This clone was detected ten times or more. The read terminates 3 residues ahead of where the CDR3 ends, so the germline J gene completes it. The chain couples TRBV18 to TRBJ2-1, with D possibly matching TRBD2 (6 bases). The germline V gene has CDR1 KGHSH and CDR2 LQKENI. Between the trimmed V and J ends, which lost 3 bases and 5 bases, there was a span of 11 bases. The length of the CDR3 is 14 residues. The DNA read from the CDR3 is TGTGCCAGCTCACCTGCTAGCGATAACAATGAG. It translates to CASSPASDNNE. The whole CDR3 protein reads CASSPASDNNEQFF. Full variable domain (remainder filled in from reference TRBV18 and TRBJ2-1): NAGVMQNPRHLVRRRGQEARLRCSPMKGHSHVYWYRQLPEEGLKFMVYLQKENIIDESGMPKERFSAEFPKEGPSILRIQQVVRGDSAAYFCASSPASDNNEQFFGPGTRLTVL.

As for this clone: An end of the junction differs from the germline gene, which may be a read error. Read sequence stops 3 residues before the CDR3 end, and the germline J gene provides the missing end. The same CDR3 can be traced to other DNA sequences in this sample. The V gene is TRBV19, the J gene TRBJ1-3, with D perhaps TRBD1 (5 bases). The germline gives CDR1 LNHDA, CDR2 SQIVND (reference sequence). This CDR3 contains 16 residues. CDR3 bases read: TGTGCGGTAAAGGGGAGGGGCCCGGGCTCTGGAAACACA. It is translated as CAVKGRGPGSGNT. The whole CDR3 reads CAVKGRGPGSGNTIYF.

Points on this clone: At one end, the junction sequence differs from germline, possibly due to a read error. Read sequence stops 3 residues before the CDR3 end, and the germline J gene provides the missing end. The rearrangement joins TRBV7-9 to TRBJ1-1; no reliable D call. This CDR3 has 14 residues. Germline CDR1 is SEHNR and CDR2 is FQNEAQ (reference sequence). CDR3 DNA (partial): TGTGCCAGCAGCTTAGGGCAGGAGAACACTGAC. As protein: CASSLGQENTD. The complete CDR3 reads CASSLGQENTDAFF.

This clone was counted only a few times. The CDR3 goes on 3 residues after the read ends, and that part is filled in from the germline J gene. The genes are TRBV2 and TRBJ1-4, with unresolved D. V was pared by 8 bases and J by 0 bases, with 13 bases between. Germline V gives CDR1 SNHLY, CDR2 FYNNEI. CDR3 length: 15 amino acids. The CDR3 is CASGGLLATNEKLFF. Incomplete CDR3 DNA: TGTGCCAGCGGCGGCCTACTTGCAACTAATGAAAAA. The complete variable domain, with remaining parts taken from reference TRBV2 and TRBJ1-4, reads EPEVTQTPSHQVTQMGQEVILRCVPISNHLYFYWYRQILGQKVEFLVSFYNNEISEKSEIFDDQFSVERPDGSNFTLKIRSTKLEDSAMYFCASGGLLATNEKLFFGSGTQLSVL.

This clone has a count of ten or more. Read data end 3 residues before the CDR3 end; the end is taken from the germline J gene. This chain joins TRBV2 and TRBJ2-3, with 9 nucleotides matching TRBD2. Germline lookup yields CDR1 SNHLY and CDR2 FYNNEI. This CDR3 is 15 amino acids long. Trimming removed 4 bases from V and 2 bases from J; junction bases left unmatched: 4. CDR3 DNA (partial): TGTGCCAGCAGTGGCAGCGGGAGGATCACAGATACG. This gives the protein CASSGSGRITDT. The CDR3, in full, reads CASSGSGRITDTQYF.

This clone came up many times. The read is 3 residues too short to cover the CDR3 end, so that end is filled in from the germline J gene. The chain is built from TRBV7-3 and TRBJ2-2; 13 bases are a match to TRBD2. The trim removed 6 bases at V and 5 bases at J, leaving 0 bases unmatched. Germline CDR1 is SGHTA and CDR2 is FQGTGA. This CDR3 has 14 residues. CDR3 sequence reads: CASRGLAGTGELFF. The sequenced part of the CDR3 DNA is TGTGCCAGCAGGGGACTAGCGGGGACCGGGGAG.

This clone occurred many times. The observed sequence ends 3 residues before the CDR3 terminus, with the missing tail filled in from the germline J gene. The chain recombines TRBV7-8 with TRBJ2-2; D unresolved. Germline V gives CDR1 SGHVS, CDR2 FQNEAQ. The CDR3 is made up of 15 amino acids. CDR3 in amino acids: CASSPLILTNEKLFF. The CDR3 DNA, read in part, is TGTGCCAGCAGCCCGCTCATCCTAACTAATGAAAAG.

This clone was counted many times. Read data end 3 residues before the CDR3 end; the end is taken from the germline J gene. The rearrangement joins TRBV6-1 to TRBJ1-1, with 7 nucleotides matching TRBD1. The J segment lost 0 bases and the V segment lost 5 bases, leaving 9 bases of the junction unmatched. The germline V gene has CDR1 MNHNS and CDR2 SASEGT. The CDR3 totals 16 residues. The part of the CDR3 DNA that was read is TGTGCCAGCAGTCAAGTGGGGAGGGGGCTGAACACTGAA. Protein sequence: CASSQVGRGLNTE. The CDR3 in full is CASSQVGRGLNTEAFF.

In its sample, this clone was seen many times. The read comes to an end 3 residues before the CDR3 does, leaving the germline J gene to fill in the end. The chain combines TRBV20-1 with TRBJ2-3; 7 bases line up with TRBD2. The CDR3 is 15 amino acids. CDR1 is DFQATT and CDR2 is SNEGSKA in the germline V gene (reference sequence). The V gene end was trimmed by 2 bases and the J gene end by 4 bases; junction bases not matched to a gene: 9. The part of the CDR3 DNA that was read is TGCAGTGCTAGAACGGGCGGGAGTGGGGCAGATACG. This codes for CSARTGGSGADT. The whole CDR3 is CSARTGGSGADTQYF.

This clone came up many times. The CDR3 end falls 3 residues outside the read, so it is completed with the germline J gene. The J gene is TRBJ1-2, the V gene TRBV29-1; D remains ambiguous. V shed 5 bases and J shed 0 bases, with 25 bases lying between them. This CDR3 is built from 18 residues. Germline lookup yields CDR1 SQVTM and CDR2 ANQGSEA. The sequenced part of the CDR3 DNA is TGCAGCGTTTTTTTAGTATCTGCCTCCGGGGAAGCTAACTATGGC. As protein: CSVFLVSASGEANYG. The entire CDR3 protein is CSVFLVSASGEANYGYTF.

This clone has more than one count but fewer than ten. CDR3 residues: CASSWREGGDGYTF. The CDR3 bases that were read are TGTGCCAGCAGTTGGCGAGAGGGAGGGGATGGC. The chain recombines TRBV2 with TRBJ1-2; TRBD1 is a possible D gene (5 bases). Read sequence stops 3 residues before the CDR3 end, and the germline J gene provides the missing end. The germline V gene has CDR1 SNHLY and CDR2 FYNNEI. Between the trimmed V and J ends, which lost 5 bases and 6 bases, there was a span of 16 bases. The CDR3 totals 14 residues.

As to this clone: The read stops 3 residues short of the end of the CDR3; the missing end is completed from the germline J gene. V is TRBV2 and J is TRBJ1-2; 7 nucleotides line up with TRBD1. J gave up 5 bases and V 5 bases, and 5 bases lay outside the gene matches. Germline CDR1 SNHLY, CDR2 FYNNEI. The CDR3 is 13 amino acids. This CDR3 reads CASSPGQSYGYTF. The sequenced part of the CDR3 DNA is TGTGCCAGCAGTCCGGGACAGTCATATGGC.

Comments on this clone: Germline and junction disagree at one end, which may indicate a read error. The sample holds other DNA sequences that translate to the same CDR3. CDR3 DNA (partial): TGTGCCTGGACCAAACTCGGACAGACGGCCGGAAACACA. Protein sequence: CAWTKLGQTAGNT. The whole CDR3 sequence is CAWTKLGQTAGNTIYF. The chain joins TRBV30 to TRBJ1-3; perhaps TRBD1 as D (6 bases). The read ends 3 residues early relative to the CDR3; the germline J gene fills the gap. Germline V gene data show CDR1 as GTSNPN and CDR2 as SVGIG (reference sequence). The CDR3 is made up of 16 amino acids.

This clone was found many times. CDR3 DNA, as far as it was read: TGCGCCAGCAGCTTGGCAAGAAGTTCGGGACAGGATACAAGCGACGAG. Encoded protein: CASSLARSSGQDTSDE. The entire CDR3 is CASSLARSSGQDTSDEQYF. This chain joins TRBV5-1 and TRBJ2-7; TRBD1 aligns across 8 bases. The read stops 3 residues short of the end of the CDR3; the missing end is completed from the germline J gene. Germline-derived CDR1 and CDR2 are SGHRS and YFSETQ. Trimming at V came to 0 bases and at J to 5 bases, leaving 19 bases not matched to a gene. CDR3 length: 19 residues. Based on the CDR3 plus reference TRBV5-1 and TRBJ2-7, the full variable domain is KAGVTQTPRYLIKTRGQQVTLSCSPISGHRSVSWYQQTPGQGLQFLFEYFSETQRNKGNFPGRFSGRQFSNSRSEMNVSTLELGDSALYLCASSLARSSGQDTSDEQYFGPGTRLTVT.

This clone was detected ten times or more. The read is 3 residues too short to cover the CDR3 end, so that end is filled in from the germline J gene. The V and J genes are TRBV20-1 and TRBJ2-3; the match to TRBD2 covers 10 bases. Germline lookup yields CDR1 DFQATT and CDR2 SNEGSKA (reference sequence). The CDR3 spans 15 residues. CDR3 amino acids: CSAQGLAEYQETQYF. The CDR3 DNA, read in part, is TGCAGTGCACAAGGACTAGCGGAATACCAAGAGACG.

As regards this clone: The read finishes 3 residues shy of the CDR3 end, and the germline J gene is used to complete it. V usage is TRBV18 and J usage is TRBJ1-2; no firm D call. CDR1 is KGHSH and CDR2 is LQKENI in the germline V gene. Trimming pared 3 bases from V and 3 bases from J, leaving 23 bases between. CDR3 size: 18 residues. This CDR3 reads CASSPSRRRTDTHYGYTF. The sequenced part of the CDR3 DNA is TGTGCCAGCTCACCGTCCAGGCGGAGGACTGACACCCACTATGGC.

There are a few counts of this clone. The DNA ends 3 residues before the CDR3 does, and the rest of the CDR3 is filled in from the germline J gene. The gene calls are TRBV19 and TRBJ1-6; TRBD1 is a possible D gene (6 bases). V was pared by 10 bases and J by 0 bases, with 22 bases between. Looked up from germline, CDR1 is LNHDA and CDR2 is SQIVND (reference sequence). This CDR3 comprises 18 residues. CDR3 residues: CATSFRDIQFSYNSPLHF. The sequenced part of the CDR3 DNA is TGTGCCACCTCCTTCCGGGACATACAATTCTCCTATAATTCACCC.

This clone came up many times. The read comes to an end 3 residues before the CDR3 does, leaving the germline J gene to fill in the end. The rearrangement joins TRBV30 to TRBJ2-3; D remains ambiguous. Per germline, CDR1 GTSNPN and CDR2 SVGIG (reference sequence). The CDR3 runs 14 residues. V dropped 4 bases and J dropped 6 bases, with 17 bases sitting between them. CDR3 sequence reads: CAWIDSTRADTQYF. The sequenced CDR3 bases are TGTGCCTGGATAGATTCAACAAGGGCCGATACG.

This clone came up many times. The CDR3 end is not reached by the read, which stops 3 residues before it; the germline J gene fills it in. This chain uses TRBV7-2 with TRBJ1-5; weak D call: TRBD1 (5 bases). Germline V gene data show CDR1 as SGHTA and CDR2 as FQGNSA. The germline V and J ends were trimmed by 3 bases and 4 bases, with 7 bases remaining between them. This CDR3 is 13 amino acids long. CDR3 DNA, as far as it was read: TGTGCCAGCAGCTTTAGGGGTAATCAGCCC. It specifies CASSFRGNQP. In full, the CDR3 is CASSFRGNQPQHF.

This clone appeared many times. Read data end 3 residues before the CDR3 end; the end is taken from the germline J gene. The chain combines TRBV5-1 with TRBJ1-1, with a weak D call TRBD1 (6 bases). The CDR3 consists of 14 residues. Looked up from germline, CDR1 is SGHRS and CDR2 is YFSETQ. Trimming pared 5 bases from V and 6 bases from J, leaving 17 bases between. The CDR3 bases that were read are TGCGCCAGCAGGAAGGACAGTTCCATCCCTGAA. It is translated as CASRKDSSIPE. The entire CDR3 reads CASRKDSSIPEAFF.

This clone was observed a handful of times. The read ends 3 residues shy of where the CDR3 ends; the end is completed using the germline J gene. The V gene is TRBV5-1, the J gene TRBJ2-1, with TRBD2 identical over 9 bases. The germline gives CDR1 SGHRS, CDR2 YFSETQ. This CDR3 contains 15 residues. Losses at the gene ends were 2 bases for V and 9 bases for J; bases not matched to a gene: 9. The CDR3 protein is CASSLVAGVVSEQFF. The CDR3 bases that were read are TGCGCCAGCAGCTTAGTAGCGGGAGTTGTCAGTGAG.

This clone was seen repeatedly, ten times or more. Incomplete CDR3 DNA: TGCGCCAGCAGCTCACAGGGAGGTTCATACAATGAG. Protein sequence: CASSSQGGSYNE. The complete CDR3 protein is CASSSQGGSYNEQFF. The V gene is TRBV5-1, the J gene TRBJ2-1; D tentatively fits TRBD1 or TRBD2 (6 bases each). The read stops 3 residues short of the end of the CDR3; the missing end is completed from the germline J gene. V dropped 3 bases and J dropped 4 bases, with 14 bases sitting between them. This CDR3 contains 15 residues. Germline values: CDR1 SGHRS, CDR2 YFSETQ.